The text below deals with one T cell receptor (beta chain). The data stem from a study of blood T cell repertoires in COVID-19. At the level of the study: Nucleic acid was either cDNA or gDNA, and it came from T cells, B-cell-depleted T cells, or PBMCs.

Original data processing: Quantification of nucleated cells was approximated via reference gene primer amplification. Repertoires were generated with immunoSEQ multiplex PCR, while TCRdb's copy carries only in-frame clones and drops some. The V and J calls and clone size come from that table; D and trimming were worked out from the DNA. Among approximately 89,000 clones listed, 78% were seen once. Germline V gene sequence: CDR1 GTSNPN, CDR2 SVGIG (reference sequence). This CDR3 is 14 amino acids long. V lost 4 bases to trimming and J lost 4 bases; unmatched junction nucleotides: 8. Seattle's enrolled individuals joined amid active infection and were then monitored longitudinally.

The clonotype originates from a man aged 65 to 85 with COVID-19, enrolled during active disease. The genes are TRBV30 and TRBJ1-1, with TRBD1 identical over 8 bases. The sample comprised peripheral blood. The CDR3 loop is CAWKFRDRFTEAFF. The CDR3 nucleotides read TGTGCCTGGAAATTCCGGGACAGGTTCACTGAAGCTTTCTTT.